This record looks at one TCR beta chain sequence and its context. This record comes from a study of technical replicates of blood from a few donors. The V and J ends lost 0 bases and 11 bases respectively, with 9 bases between them. Per the germline V gene, CDR1 is SGDLS and CDR2 is YYNGEE. The CDR3 covers 12 residues. Clones were sequenced by immunoSEQ multiplex PCR, and TCRdb holds only the in-frame ones, with some missing. The table has 70,000 or so clones, over 80% seen once. The chain uses TRBV9 and TRBJ2-1, with D hard to call. Source material: PBMCs. The receptor was isolated from a human donor in good health. Some clones in this sample may be carry-over from other donors' samples. The CDR3 protein is CASSVDMEKQFF. The CDR3 bases are TGTGCCAGCAGCGTAGATATGGAGAAGCAGTTCTTC.